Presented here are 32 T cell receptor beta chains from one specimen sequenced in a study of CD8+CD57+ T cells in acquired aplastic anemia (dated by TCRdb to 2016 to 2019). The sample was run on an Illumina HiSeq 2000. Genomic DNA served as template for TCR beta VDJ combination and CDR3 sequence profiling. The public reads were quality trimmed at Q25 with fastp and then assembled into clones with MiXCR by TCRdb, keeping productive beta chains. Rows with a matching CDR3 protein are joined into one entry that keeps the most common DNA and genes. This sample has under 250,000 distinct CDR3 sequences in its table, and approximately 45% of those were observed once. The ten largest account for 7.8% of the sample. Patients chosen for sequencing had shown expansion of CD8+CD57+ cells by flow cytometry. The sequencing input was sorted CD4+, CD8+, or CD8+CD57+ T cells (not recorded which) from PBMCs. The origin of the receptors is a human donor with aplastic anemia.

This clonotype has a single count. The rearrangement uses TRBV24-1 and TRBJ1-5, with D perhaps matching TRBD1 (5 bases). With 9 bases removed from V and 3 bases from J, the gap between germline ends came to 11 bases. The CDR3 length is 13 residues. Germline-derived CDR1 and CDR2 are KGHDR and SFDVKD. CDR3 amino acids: CATASGINQPQHF. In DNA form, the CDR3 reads TGTGCCACCGCATCAGGGATCAATCAGCCCCAGCATTTT.

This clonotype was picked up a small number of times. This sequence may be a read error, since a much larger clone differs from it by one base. CDR3 bases: TGTGCCAGCAGGACAACCTACGAGCAGTACTTC. Translated, it gives CASRTTYEQYF. V usage is TRBV27 and J usage is TRBJ2-7; no reliable D call. V lost 6 bases, J lost 2 bases, and 5 bases lay in between. CDR3 length equals 11 residues. Germline loops: CDR1 MNHEY, CDR2 SMNVEV (reference sequence).

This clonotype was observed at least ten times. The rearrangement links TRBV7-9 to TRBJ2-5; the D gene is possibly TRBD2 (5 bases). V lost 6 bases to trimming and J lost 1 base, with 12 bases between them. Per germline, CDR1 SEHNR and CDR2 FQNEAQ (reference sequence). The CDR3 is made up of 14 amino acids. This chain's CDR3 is CASRNGEFQETQYF. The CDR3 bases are TGTGCCAGCAGGAACGGGGAATTCCAAGAGACCCAGTACTTC. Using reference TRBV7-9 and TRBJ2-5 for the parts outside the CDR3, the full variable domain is DTGVSQNPRHKITKRGQNVTFRCDPISEHNRLYWYRQTLGQGPEFLTYFQNEAQLEKSRLLSDRFSAERPKGSFSTLEIQRTEQGDSAMYLCASRNGEFQETQYFGPGTRLLVL.

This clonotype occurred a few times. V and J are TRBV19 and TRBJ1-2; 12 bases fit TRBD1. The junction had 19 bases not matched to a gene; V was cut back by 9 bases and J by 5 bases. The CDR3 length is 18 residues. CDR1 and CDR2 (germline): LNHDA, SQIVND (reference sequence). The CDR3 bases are TGTGCCAGCCGGGGGCCCCCGGGACAGGGGGCCAAATCGTATGGCTACACCTTC. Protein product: CASRGPPGQGAKSYGYTF.

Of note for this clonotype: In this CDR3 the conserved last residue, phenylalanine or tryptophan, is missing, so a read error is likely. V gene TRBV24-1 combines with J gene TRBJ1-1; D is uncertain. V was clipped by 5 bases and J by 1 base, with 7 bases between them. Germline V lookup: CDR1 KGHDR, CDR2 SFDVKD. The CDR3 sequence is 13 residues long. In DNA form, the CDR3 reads TGTGCCACCAGTGGCCGACAGAACACTGAAGCTTTCCTT. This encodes CATSGRQNTEAFL.

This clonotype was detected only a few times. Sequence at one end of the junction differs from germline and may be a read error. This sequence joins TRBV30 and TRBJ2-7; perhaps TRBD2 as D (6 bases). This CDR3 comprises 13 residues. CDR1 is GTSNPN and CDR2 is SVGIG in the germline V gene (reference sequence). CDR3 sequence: CAWRPGESYKQYF. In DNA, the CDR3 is TGTGCCTGGAGGCCGGGGGAGTCCTACAAGCAGTACTTC.

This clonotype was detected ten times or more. The CDR3 DNA reads TGCAGCGTTGAAGAGAAGGGAGGCTACACCTTC. It specifies CSVEEKGGYTF. This chain connects TRBV29-1 to TRBJ1-2; the D is unclear. V lost 0 bases and J 8 bases, leaving 7 bases between the germline ends. CDR1 SQVTM and CDR2 ANQGSEA come from the germline V gene. This CDR3 has 11 amino acids.

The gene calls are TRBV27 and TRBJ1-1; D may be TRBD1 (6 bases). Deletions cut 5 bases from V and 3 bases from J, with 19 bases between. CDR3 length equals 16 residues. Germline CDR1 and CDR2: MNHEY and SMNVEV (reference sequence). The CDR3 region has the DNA TGTGCCAGCAGTCCCGAGACAGGACGAAGAGACACTGAAGCTTTCTTT. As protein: CASSPETGRRDTEAFF.

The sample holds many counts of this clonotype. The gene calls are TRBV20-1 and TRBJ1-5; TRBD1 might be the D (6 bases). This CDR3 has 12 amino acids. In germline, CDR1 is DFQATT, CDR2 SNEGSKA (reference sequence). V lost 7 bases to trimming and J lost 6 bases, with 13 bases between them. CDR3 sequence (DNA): TGCAGTGGAGGGGGTTTCGGTCAGCCCCAGCATTTT. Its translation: CSGGGFGQPQHF.

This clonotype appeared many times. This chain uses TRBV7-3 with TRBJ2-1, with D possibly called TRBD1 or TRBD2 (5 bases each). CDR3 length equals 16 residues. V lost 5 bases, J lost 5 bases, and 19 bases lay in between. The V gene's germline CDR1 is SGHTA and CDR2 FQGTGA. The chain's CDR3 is CASSPGVRVTDNEQFF. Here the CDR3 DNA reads TGTGCCAGCAGCCCCGGGGTCAGGGTTACCGACAATGAGCAGTTCTTC.

CDR3 loop: CSVTTGTNYGYTF. For the CDR3, the DNA is TGCAGCGTCACAACAGGGACTAACTATGGCTACACCTTC. The chain recombines TRBV29-1 with TRBJ1-2, with D perhaps matching TRBD1 (6 bases). Between the trimmed V and J ends, which lost 6 bases and 0 bases, there was a span of 11 bases. CDR1 is SQVTM, CDR2 ANQGSEA, per germline. The CDR3 contains 13 residues.

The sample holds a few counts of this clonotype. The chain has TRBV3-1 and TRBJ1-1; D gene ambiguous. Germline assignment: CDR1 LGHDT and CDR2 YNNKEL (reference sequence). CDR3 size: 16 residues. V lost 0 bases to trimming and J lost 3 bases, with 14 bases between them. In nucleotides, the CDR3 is TGTGCCAGCAGCCAAGACTCCCCCGGAGGGTACACTGAAGCTTTCTTT. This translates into CASSQDSPGGYTEAFF.

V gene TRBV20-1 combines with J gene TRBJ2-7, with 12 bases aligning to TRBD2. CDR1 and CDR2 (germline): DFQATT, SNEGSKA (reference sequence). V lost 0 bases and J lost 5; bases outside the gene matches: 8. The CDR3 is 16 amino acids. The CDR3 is CSARDPSTSGSDEQYF. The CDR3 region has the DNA TGCAGTGCTAGAGACCCCTCGACTAGCGGGAGCGACGAGCAGTACTTC.

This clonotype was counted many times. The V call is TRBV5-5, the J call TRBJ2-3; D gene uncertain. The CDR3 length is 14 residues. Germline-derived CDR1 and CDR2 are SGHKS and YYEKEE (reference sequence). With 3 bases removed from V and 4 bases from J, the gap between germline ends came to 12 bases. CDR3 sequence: CASSSSGFPDTQYF. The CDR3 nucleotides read TGTGCCAGCAGCTCCTCCGGGTTCCCAGATACGCAGTATTTT.

CDR3 DNA: TGCAGTGCTAGAGCCCGACTAGCGGGGGGGCACCACAATGAGCAGTTCTTC. It yields the protein CSARARLAGGHHNEQFF. The rearrangement uses TRBV20-1 and TRBJ2-1; 14 bases line up with TRBD2. The CDR3 sequence is 17 residues long. V lost 1 base, J lost 5 bases, and 7 bases stayed unmatched. Germline V gene sequence: CDR1 DFQATT, CDR2 SNEGSKA (reference sequence).

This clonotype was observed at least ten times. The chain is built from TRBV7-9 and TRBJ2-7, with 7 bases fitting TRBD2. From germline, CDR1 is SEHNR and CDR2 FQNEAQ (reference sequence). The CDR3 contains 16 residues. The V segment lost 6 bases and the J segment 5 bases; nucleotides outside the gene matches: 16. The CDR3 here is CASSLVPGLPSDEQYF. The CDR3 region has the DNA TGTGCCAGCAGTCTCGTACCGGGACTACCGAGCGACGAGCAGTACTTC. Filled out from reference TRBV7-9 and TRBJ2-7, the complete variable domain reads DTGVSQNPRHKITKRGQNVTFRCDPISEHNRLYWYRQTLGQGPEFLTYFQNEAQLEKSRLLSDRFSAERPKGSFSTLEIQRTEQGDSAMYLCASSLVPGLPSDEQYFGPGTRLTVT.

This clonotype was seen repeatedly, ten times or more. CDR3 nucleotide sequence: TGTGCCAGCAGCCAAGGACACTTCTACGAGCAGTACTTC. Translating gives CASSQGHFYEQYF. V and J are TRBV3-1 and TRBJ2-7; the D is unclear. The V gene lost 1 base and the J gene lost 3 bases, with 7 bases spanning the gap. The CDR3 contains 13 residues. Germline loops: CDR1 LGHDT, CDR2 YNNKEL (reference sequence).

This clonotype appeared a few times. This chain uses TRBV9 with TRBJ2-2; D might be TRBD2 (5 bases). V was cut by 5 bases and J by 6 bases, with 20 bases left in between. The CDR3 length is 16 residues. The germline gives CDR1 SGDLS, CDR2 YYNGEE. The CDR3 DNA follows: TGTGCCAGCAGTTACTCAGTAGGGAGCGGCGCCGGGGAGCTGTTTTTT. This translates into CASSYSVGSGAGELFF.

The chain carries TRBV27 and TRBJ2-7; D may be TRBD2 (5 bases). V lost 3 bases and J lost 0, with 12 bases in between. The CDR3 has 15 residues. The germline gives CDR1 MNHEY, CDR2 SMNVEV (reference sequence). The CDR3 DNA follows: TGTGCCAGCAGTTTGAGGGCGGACCTCTCCTACGAGCAGTACTTC. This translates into CASSLRADLSYEQYF.

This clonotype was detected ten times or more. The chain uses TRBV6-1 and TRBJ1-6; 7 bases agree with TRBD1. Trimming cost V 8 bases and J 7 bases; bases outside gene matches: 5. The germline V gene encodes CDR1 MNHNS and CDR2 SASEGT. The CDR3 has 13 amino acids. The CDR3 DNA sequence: TGTGCCAGCGCCGACAGGGAAAATTCACCCCTCCACTTT. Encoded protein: CASADRENSPLHF.

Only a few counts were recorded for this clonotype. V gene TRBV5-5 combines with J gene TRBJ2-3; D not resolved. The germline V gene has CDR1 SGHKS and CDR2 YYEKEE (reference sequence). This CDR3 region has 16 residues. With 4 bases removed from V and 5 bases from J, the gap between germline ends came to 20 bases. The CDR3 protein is CASSPRQDFTQDTQYF. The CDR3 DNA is TGTGCCAGCAGCCCCCGCCAGGATTTCACCCAAGATACGCAGTATTTT.

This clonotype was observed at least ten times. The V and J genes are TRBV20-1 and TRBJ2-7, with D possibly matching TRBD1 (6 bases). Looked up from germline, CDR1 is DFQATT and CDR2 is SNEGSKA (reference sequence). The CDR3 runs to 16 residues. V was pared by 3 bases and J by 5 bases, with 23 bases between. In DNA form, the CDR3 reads TGCAGTGCTAGCTTGGAGGCCAGGGGCGACCCAAACGAGCAGTACTTC. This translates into CSASLEARGDPNEQYF.

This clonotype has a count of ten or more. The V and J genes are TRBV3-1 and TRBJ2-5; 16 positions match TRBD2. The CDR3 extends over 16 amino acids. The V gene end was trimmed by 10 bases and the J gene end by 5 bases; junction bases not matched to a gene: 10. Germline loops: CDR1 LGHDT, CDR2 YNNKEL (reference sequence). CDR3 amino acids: CATAVGLAGGPETQYF. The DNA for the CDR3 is TGTGCCACTGCCGTGGGACTAGCGGGGGGGCCTGAGACCCAGTACTTC.

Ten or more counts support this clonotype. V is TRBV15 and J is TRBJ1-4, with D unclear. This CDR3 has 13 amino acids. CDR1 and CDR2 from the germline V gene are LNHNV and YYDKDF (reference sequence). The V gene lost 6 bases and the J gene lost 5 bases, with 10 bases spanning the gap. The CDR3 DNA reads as TGTGCCACCAGAGAGGACGGCAATGAAAAACTGTTTTTT. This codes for CATREDGNEKLFF. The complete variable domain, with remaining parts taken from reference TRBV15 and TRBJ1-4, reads DAMVIQNPRYQVTQFGKPVTLSCSQTLNHNVMYWYQQKSSQAPKLLFHYYDKDFNNEADTPDNFQSRRPNTSFCFLDIRSPGLGDTAMYLCATREDGNEKLFFGSGTQLSVL.

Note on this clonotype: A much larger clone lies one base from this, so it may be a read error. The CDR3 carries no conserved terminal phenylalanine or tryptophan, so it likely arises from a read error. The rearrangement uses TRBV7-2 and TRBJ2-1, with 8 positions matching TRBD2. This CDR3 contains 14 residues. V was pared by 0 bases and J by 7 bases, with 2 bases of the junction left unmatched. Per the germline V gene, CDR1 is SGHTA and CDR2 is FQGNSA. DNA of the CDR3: TGTGCCAGCAGCTTAGCCGGGAGGGGGAATGAGCAGTTCTCC. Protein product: CASSLAGRGNEQFS.

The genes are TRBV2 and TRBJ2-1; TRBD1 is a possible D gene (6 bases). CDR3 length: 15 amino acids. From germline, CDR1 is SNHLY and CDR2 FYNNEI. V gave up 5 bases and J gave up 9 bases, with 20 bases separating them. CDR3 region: CASSYSNYRVSEQFF. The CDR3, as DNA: TGTGCCAGCAGTTACTCGAACTACAGGGTGAGTGAGCAGTTCTTC.

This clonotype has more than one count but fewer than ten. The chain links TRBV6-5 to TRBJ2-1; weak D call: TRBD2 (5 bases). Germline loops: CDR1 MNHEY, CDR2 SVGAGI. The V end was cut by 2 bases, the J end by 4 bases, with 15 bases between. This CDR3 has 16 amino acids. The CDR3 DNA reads TGTGCCAGCAGTTACGGAGGTGACTTTACGTACAATGAGCAGTTCTTC. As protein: CASSYGGDFTYNEQFF.

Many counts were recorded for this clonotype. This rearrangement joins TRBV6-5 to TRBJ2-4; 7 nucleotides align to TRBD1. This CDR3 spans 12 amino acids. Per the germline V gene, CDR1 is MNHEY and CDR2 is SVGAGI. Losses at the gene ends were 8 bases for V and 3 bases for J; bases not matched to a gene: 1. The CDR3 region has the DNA TGTGCCAGCGGGACAGACAAAAACATTCAGTACTTC. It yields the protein CASGTDKNIQYF.

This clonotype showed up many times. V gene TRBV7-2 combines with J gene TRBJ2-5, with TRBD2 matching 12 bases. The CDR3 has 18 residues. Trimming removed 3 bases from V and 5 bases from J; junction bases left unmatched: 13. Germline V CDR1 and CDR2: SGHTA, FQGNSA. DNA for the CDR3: TGTGCCAGCAGCTTTCGGCTAGCGGGGGGGCCGAGGGGTGAGACCCAGTACTTC. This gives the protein CASSFRLAGGPRGETQYF.

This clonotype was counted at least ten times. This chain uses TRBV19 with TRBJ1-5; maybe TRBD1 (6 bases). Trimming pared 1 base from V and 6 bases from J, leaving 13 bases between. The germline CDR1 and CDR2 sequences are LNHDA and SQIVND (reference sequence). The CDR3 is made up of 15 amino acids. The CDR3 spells CASSIGRGGSQPQHF. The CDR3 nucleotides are TGTGCCAGTAGTATAGGCAGGGGTGGCAGTCAGCCCCAGCATTTT.

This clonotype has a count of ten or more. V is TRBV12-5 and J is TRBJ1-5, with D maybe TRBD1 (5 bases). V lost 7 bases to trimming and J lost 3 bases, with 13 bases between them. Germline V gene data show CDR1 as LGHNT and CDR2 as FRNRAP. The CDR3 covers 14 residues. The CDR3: CASALGQNNQPQHF. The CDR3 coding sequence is TGTGCTAGTGCCTTGGGGCAGAACAATCAGCCCCAGCATTTT.

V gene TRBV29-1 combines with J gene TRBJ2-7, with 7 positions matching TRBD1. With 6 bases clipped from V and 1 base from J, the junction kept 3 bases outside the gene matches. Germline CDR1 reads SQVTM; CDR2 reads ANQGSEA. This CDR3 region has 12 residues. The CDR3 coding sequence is TGCAGCGTCGGACAGGCGTCCTACGAGCAGTACTTC. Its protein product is CSVGQASYEQYF.